The entry that follows covers one T cell receptor beta chain sequence. The data stem from a study of cytomegalovirus exposure and HLA in healthy donors. Study-wide background: Assignment to the Caucasian-associated ancestry cluster applied to around 82% of the approximately 380 genotyped donors.

V was clipped by 4 bases and J by 0 bases; unmatched bases: 9. CDR3 length: 18 residues. Per germline, CDR1 KGHSH and CDR2 LQKENI. The PCR was carried out with 60 Vbeta primers and 13 Jbeta primers. The assay was immunoSEQ multiplex PCR, and TCRdb's table has in-frame clones only and misses some. Seen here are 80,000 to 90,000 clones, 79% observed once, and the top ten hold around 3%. This sequence was found in a man aged 25 to 40 in good health and CMV-seronegative. Input material: PBMCs. This chain uses TRBV18 with TRBJ2-6; 7 nucleotides match TRBD1. The CDR3: CASSQVSTGSSGANVLTF. The CDR3 nucleotides read TGTGCCAGCTCACAAGTATCGACAGGGAGCTCTGGGGCCAACGTCCTGACTTTC.